This TCR beta chain derives from a study of blood T cell repertoires in COVID-19. Across the whole study: Sources were T cells, B-cell-depleted T cells, or PBMCs; the material itself was cDNA or gDNA.

Authors' data handling: Nucleated cell counts were estimated from reference gene primer amplification. Only in-frame clones appear in the TCRdb table, and some are missing; sequencing was by immunoSEQ multiplex PCR. The V and J calls and clone size were taken over from that table, and D and trimming were inferred from the DNA. The table has more than 70,000 clones, about 85% seen once. In germline, CDR1 is LNHNV, CDR2 YYDKDF (reference sequence). The length of the CDR3 is 15 residues. Germline trimming cut 5 bases from V and 6 bases from J; bases unmatched to any gene: 7. This clone came up once. The chain employs TRBV15 and TRBJ2-7, with TRBD2 identical over 13 bases. The sequencing input was peripheral blood. The receptor was derived from a man aged 55-75 years with acute or convalescent COVID-19. In nucleotides, the CDR3 is TGTGCCACCAGCTTCCGACTAGCGGGGGGCGGCGAGCAGTACTTC. The encoded protein is CATSFRLAGGGEQYF.